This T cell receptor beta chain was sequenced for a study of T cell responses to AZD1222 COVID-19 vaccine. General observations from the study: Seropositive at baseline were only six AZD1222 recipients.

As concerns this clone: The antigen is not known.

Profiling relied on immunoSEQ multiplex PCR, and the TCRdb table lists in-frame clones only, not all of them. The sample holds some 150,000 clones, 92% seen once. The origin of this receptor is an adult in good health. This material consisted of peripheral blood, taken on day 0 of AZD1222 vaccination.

CDR3 sequence: CASSFSSPDTQYF. The DNA of the CDR3 is TGTGCCAGCAGTTTTTCATCCCCAGATACGCAGTATTTT. J is TRBJ2-3 and V is TRBV28; no clear D. CDR3 size: 13 residues. Per the germline V gene, CDR1 is MDHEN and CDR2 is SYDVKM. Trimming pared 3 bases from V and 4 bases from J, leaving 8 bases between.